This TCR beta chain was identified in a study of blood T cell repertoires in COVID-19. Study-wide background: COVID-19 samples, acute and convalescent, were from the United States, Italy and Spain.

Seattle's cohort entered during active infection and was followed longitudinally. Sequencing was performed with immunoSEQ multiplex PCR; in TCRdb, only in-frame clones are kept and a portion is missing. The profile shows some 69,000 clones, 90% of them singletons. Germline CDR1 MDHEN, CDR2 SYDVKM. This CDR3 has 12 amino acids. Deletions cut 2 bases from V and 11 bases from J, with 10 bases between. This TCR derives from a man aged 50 or older with COVID-19, enrolled during active disease. Sequencing input: peripheral blood. The chain employs TRBV28 and TRBJ1-5; perhaps TRBD1 as D (6 bases). CDR3 sequence (DNA): TGTGCCAGCAGTTTAGGGGGACATGCCCAGCATTTT. This encodes CASSLGGHAQHF.